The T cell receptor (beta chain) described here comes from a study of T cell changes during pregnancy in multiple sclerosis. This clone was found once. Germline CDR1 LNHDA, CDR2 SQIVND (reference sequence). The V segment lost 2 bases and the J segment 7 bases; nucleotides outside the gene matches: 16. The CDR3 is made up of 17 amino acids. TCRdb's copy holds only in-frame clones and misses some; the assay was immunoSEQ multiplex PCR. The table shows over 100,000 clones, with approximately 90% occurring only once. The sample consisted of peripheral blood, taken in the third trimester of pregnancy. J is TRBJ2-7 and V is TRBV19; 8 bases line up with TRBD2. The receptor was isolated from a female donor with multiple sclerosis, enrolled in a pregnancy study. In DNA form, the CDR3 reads TGTGCCAGTAGTATACTGGCGGGGGGCCGTCTCGCGGGGGAGCAGTACTTC. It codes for CASSILAGGRLAGEQYF. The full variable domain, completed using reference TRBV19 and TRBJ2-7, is DGGITQSPKYLFRKEGQNVTLSCEQNLNHDAMYWYRQDPGQGLRLIYYSQIVNDFQKGDIAEGYSVSREKKESFPLTVTSAQKNPTAFYLCASSILAGGRLAGEQYFGPGTRLTVT.